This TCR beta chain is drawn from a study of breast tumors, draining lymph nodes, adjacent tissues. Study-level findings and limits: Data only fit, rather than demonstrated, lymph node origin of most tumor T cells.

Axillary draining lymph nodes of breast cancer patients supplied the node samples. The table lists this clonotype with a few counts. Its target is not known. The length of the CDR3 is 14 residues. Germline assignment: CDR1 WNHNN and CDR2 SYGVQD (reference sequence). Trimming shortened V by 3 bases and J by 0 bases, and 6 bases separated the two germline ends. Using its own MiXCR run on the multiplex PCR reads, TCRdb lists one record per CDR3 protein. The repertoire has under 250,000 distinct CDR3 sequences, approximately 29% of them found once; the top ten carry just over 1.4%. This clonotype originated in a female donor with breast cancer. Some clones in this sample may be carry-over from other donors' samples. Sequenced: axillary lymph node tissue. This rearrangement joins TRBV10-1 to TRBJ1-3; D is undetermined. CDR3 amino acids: CASSEGSSGNTIYF. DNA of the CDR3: TGCGCCAGCAGTGAAGGCAGCTCTGGAAACACCATATATTTT.